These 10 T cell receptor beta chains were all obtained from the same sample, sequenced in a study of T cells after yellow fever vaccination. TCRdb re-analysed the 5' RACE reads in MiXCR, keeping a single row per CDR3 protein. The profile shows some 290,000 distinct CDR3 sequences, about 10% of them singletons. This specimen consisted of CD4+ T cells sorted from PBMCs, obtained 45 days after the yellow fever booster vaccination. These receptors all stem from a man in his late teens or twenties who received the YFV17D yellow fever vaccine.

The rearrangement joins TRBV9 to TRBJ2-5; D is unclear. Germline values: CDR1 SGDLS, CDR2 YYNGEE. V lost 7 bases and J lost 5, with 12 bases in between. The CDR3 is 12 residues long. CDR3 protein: CASGDRAETQYF. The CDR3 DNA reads TGTGCCAGCGGAGATAGGGCGGAGACCCAGTACTTC.

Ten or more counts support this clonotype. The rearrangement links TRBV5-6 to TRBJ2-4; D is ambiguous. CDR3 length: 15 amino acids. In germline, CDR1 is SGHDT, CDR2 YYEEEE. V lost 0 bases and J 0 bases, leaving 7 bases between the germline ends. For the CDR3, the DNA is TGTGCCAGCAGCTTGGTGGCTATAGCCAAAAACATTCAGTACTTC. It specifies CASSLVAIAKNIQYF.

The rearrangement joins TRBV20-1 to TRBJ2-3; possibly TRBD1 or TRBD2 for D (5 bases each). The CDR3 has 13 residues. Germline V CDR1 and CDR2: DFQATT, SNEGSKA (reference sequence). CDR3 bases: TGCAGCGATCTGGGGCGGGGCACAGATACGCAGTATTTT. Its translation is CSDLGRGTDTQYF.

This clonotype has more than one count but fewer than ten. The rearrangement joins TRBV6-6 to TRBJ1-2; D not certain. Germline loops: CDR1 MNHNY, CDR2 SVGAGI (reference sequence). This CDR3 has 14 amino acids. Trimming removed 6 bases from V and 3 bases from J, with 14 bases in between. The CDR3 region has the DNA TGTGCCAGCAGCTCCCCCGGGCGGTACTATGGCTACACCTTC. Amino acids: CASSSPGRYYGYTF.

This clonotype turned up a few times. CDR3 in amino acids: CASSLVWGTYSSGNTIYF. CDR3 nucleotides: TGTGCCAGCAGCTTAGTTTGGGGGACGTACAGCTCTGGAAACACCATATATTTT. The gene calls are TRBV11-2 and TRBJ1-3, with a weak D call TRBD1 (5 bases). This CDR3 region has 18 residues. The germline V gene encodes CDR1 SGHAT and CDR2 FQNNGV. V was cut by 1 base and J by 0 bases, with 16 bases left in between.

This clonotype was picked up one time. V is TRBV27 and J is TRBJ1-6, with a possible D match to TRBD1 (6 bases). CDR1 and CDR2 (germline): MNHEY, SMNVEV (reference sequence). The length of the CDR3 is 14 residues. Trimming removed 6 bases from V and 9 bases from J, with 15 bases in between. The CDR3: CASRIPGGGSPLHF. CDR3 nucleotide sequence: TGTGCCAGCAGGATCCCGGGGGGCGGTTCACCCCTCCACTTT.

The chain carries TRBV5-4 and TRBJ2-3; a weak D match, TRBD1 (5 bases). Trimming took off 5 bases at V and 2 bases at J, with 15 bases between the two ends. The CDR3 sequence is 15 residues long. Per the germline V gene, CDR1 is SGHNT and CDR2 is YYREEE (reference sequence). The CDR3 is CASSLLGALTDTQYF. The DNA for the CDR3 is TGTGCCAGCAGTTTATTAGGGGCCCTCACAGATACGCAGTATTTT. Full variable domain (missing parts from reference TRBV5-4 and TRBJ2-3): ETGVTQSPTHLIKTRGQQVTLRCSSQSGHNTVSWYQQALGQGPQFIFQYYREEENGRGNFPPRFSGLQFPNYSSELNVNALELDDSALYLCASSLLGALTDTQYFGPGTRLTVL.

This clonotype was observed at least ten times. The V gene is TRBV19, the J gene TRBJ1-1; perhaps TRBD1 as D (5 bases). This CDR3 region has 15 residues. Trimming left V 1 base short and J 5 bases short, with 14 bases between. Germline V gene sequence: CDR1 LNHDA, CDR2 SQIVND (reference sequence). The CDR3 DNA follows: TGTGCCAGTAGTATAGTCGCGGGGGTAGGAACTGAAGCTTTCTTT. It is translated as CASSIVAGVGTEAFF.

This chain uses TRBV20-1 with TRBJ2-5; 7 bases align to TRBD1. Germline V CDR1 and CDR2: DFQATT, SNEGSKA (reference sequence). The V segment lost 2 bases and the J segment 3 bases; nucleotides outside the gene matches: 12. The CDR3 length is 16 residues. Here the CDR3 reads CSARTGQARWEETQYF. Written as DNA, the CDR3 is TGCAGTGCTAGAACAGGACAGGCGCGATGGGAAGAGACCCAGTACTTC.

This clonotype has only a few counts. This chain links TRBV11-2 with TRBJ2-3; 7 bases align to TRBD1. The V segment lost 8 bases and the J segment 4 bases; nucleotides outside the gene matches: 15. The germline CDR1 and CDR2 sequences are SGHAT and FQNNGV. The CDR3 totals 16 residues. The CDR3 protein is CASGSGRGGLADTQYF. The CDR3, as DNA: TGTGCCAGCGGCTCCGGGCGAGGGGGCCTCGCAGATACGCAGTATTTT.